The present T cell receptor beta chain was sequenced within a study of beta chain features in type 1 diabetes. General study findings and limits: HLA effects on TCRB rearrangement stayed unresolved here. Patients and controls would share equally any PCR tilt toward shorter templates. The naive, central memory and Treg TCRB repertoires of patients appeared to be more similar to one another than those of healthy donors. Significant though moderate, a shortening of TCRB CDR3s appeared in all four CD4+ subsets of Type 1 diabetes patients.

In the case of this clone: Its antigen is unknown.

As every portion of the isolated RNA was reverse transcribed, the sequencing read expressed TCRB transcripts. Libraries were prepared by immunoSEQ multiplex PCR; TCRdb keeps only in-frame clonotypes and omits some of them. The sample lists 100,000 to 150,000 clones, 7.5% to 9.5% occurring once. V lost 7 bases and J 8 bases, leaving 14 bases between the germline ends. Germline lookup yields CDR1 SQVTM and CDR2 ANQGSEA. This CDR3 region has 11 residues. The chain is built from TRBV29-1 and TRBJ1-1, with D possibly matching TRBD1 (5 bases). This sequence originates from a young man with type 1 diabetes. Input material: central memory CD4+ T cells from blood. The CDR3 is CSAERAGEAFF. The DNA for the CDR3 is TGCAGCGCCGAAAGGGCAGGGGAAGCTTTCTTT.